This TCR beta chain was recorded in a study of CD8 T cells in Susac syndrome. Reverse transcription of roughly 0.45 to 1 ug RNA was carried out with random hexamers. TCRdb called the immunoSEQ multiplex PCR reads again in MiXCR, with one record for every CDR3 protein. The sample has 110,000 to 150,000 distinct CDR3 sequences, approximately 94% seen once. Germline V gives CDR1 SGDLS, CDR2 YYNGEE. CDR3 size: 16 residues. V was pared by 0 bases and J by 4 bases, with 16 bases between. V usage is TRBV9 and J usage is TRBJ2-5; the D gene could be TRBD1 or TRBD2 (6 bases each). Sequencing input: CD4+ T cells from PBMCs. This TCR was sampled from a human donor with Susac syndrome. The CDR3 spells CASSVELGAGRETQYF. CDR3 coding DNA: TGTGCCAGCAGCGTAGAGCTGGGGGCGGGGCGAGAGACCCAGTACTTC.